Below, one T cell receptor (beta chain) is given with its context. This clonotype has more than one count but fewer than ten. There is no known antigen for this receptor. No much larger clone is present one base from it, and per-base qualities are unavailable. This sample is drawn from a study of early T cells in non-severe SARS-CoV-2 infection (dated by TCRdb to the early 2020s). A note on the overall study: Because TCR sequencing was done on bulk RNA from unsorted whole blood, the alpha and beta chains could not be paired. The investigation overall reported the following: Matching against VDJdb was skewed toward anti-spike CD8 responses, likely underestimated virus-specific expansions, and missed private and CD4 specificities.

A case-control design nested within a healthcare worker cohort in London, UK, was used, with weekly nasopharyngeal swab PCR tests and blood sampling performed. Healthcare workers were recruited during the week of the UK lockdown, between 23 and 31 March 2020, and followed weekly for up to 16 weeks. The library was built by means of 5' RACE. Instrument used: NextSeq 500. In the TCR library protocol, unique molecular identifiers were attached to individual cDNA molecules to correct for PCR bias and sequencing error. Both TCR alpha and beta chains were sequenced, and tight co-correlation was observed between alpha and beta sequence abundances in each sample. The original methods were these. Decombinator V4 was used to perform V gene, J gene and CDR3 annotation of TCR sequences. Expanded TCRs were defined as changing significantly between any two time points under a Poisson model with p below 0.0001. Abundances of TCRs were expressed as counts per million after normalisation to the total number of TCRs sequenced in each sample. TRAV1-2 paired with TRAJ12, TRAJ20 or TRAJ33 defined MAIT TCRs, while TRAV10 paired with TRAJ18 defined iNKT TCRs. VDJdb, accessed on 1 November 2021, was searched for TCRs annotated for CMV, EBV and SARS-CoV-2, and TCRs annotated for more than one antigen were excluded. The public reads were quality trimmed at Q25 with fastp and then assembled into clones with MiXCR by TCRdb, keeping productive beta chains. Every entry covers one CDR3 protein and lists the most common genes and DNA from its rows. These V and J calls originate from TCRdb's pipeline instead of the authors' own analysis. This sample has just under 65,000 distinct CDR3 sequences in its table, and 5.9% of those were observed once. The ten largest make up 3.4% of the sample.

From the cysteine through the phenylalanine, the CDR3 covers 15 amino acids. Of the read, only the CDR3 DNA is kept; its 45 bases are in frame from base 1. The germline V gene specifies MDHEN as CDR1 and SYDVKM as CDR2. V was cut back by 5 bases and J by 5 bases, leaving a gap of 18 bases between them. The sequence was collected from an adult who was a healthcare worker with PCR-confirmed SARS-CoV-2 infection or an uninfected control (not recorded which). The sequence links TRBV28 to TRBJ1-1; perhaps TRBD1 is the D gene, with 5 bases matching. Specimen: whole blood, collected at baseline. The CDR3 region reads CASSPEQGEYTEAFF. The nucleotides read TGTGCCAGCAGTCCCGAGCAGGGAGAGTATACTGAAGCTTTCTTT.